Below are 27 T cell receptor beta chains sequenced from a single sample in a study of blood T cell repertoires in COVID-19. Generated by immunoSEQ multiplex PCR, the TCRdb table keeps only in-frame clones and is missing some. The repertoire includes fewer than 400,000 clones, roughly 85% of them detected once, and 1.5% to 2% sits in the top ten. What was sequenced was PBMCs or T cells enriched from blood (not recorded which). These receptor sequences come from a young woman who had been exposed to COVID-19.

The chain employs TRBV5-1 and TRBJ2-7, with 8 nucleotides matching TRBD2. This CDR3 is built from 16 residues. Germline V gives CDR1 SGHRS, CDR2 YFSETQ. Trimming removed 0 bases from V and 6 bases from J; junction bases left unmatched: 11. The CDR3: CASSLAVRAGEGEQYF. Written as DNA, the CDR3 is TGCGCCAGCAGCTTGGCCGTTAGAGCGGGAGAGGGCGAGCAGTACTTC.

This clone was recorded only once. The chain recombines TRBV6-5 with TRBJ1-1, with D perhaps TRBD1 (6 bases). The germline V gene encodes CDR1 MNHEY and CDR2 SVGAGI. The CDR3 is 15 amino acids. V was clipped by 0 bases and J by 3 bases, with 11 bases between them. Written as DNA, the CDR3 is TGTGCCAGCAGTTACTCGACGGCAGGGGACACTGAAGCTTTCTTT. Translation gives CASSYSTAGDTEAFF.

The chain joins TRBV19 to TRBJ2-1, with TRBD2 matching 10 bases. The CDR3 extends over 15 amino acids. The germline V gene encodes CDR1 LNHDA and CDR2 SQIVND (reference sequence). V lost 5 bases and J lost 5; bases outside the gene matches: 6. CDR3 in DNA: TGTGCCAGTAGTGGGCTAGCGGGGGTTAACAATGAGCAGTTCTTC. Protein product: CASSGLAGVNNEQFF.

This clone was picked up one time. Germline and junction disagree at one end, which may indicate a read error. The V and J genes are TRBV3-1 (or the pseudogene TRBV3-2) and TRBJ2-5; possibly TRBD2 for D (7 bases). This CDR3 has 15 residues. From germline, CDR1 is LGHDT and CDR2 YNNKEL (reference sequence). The CDR3 here is CASSQWRGGQEIQYF. The CDR3, as DNA: TGTGCCAGCAGCCAATGGAGGGGGGGGCAAGAGATCCAGTACTTC.

The V and J genes are TRBV7-3 and TRBJ2-2, with 8 nucleotides matching TRBD1. Germline CDR1 and CDR2: SGHTA and FQGTGA. After removal of 2 bases from V and 1 base from J, the junction contained 0 bases not matched to a gene. The CDR3 covers 15 residues. CDR3 coding DNA: TGTGCCAGCAGCTTAGGGACAGGGAACACCGGGGAGCTGTTTTTT. Protein: CASSLGTGNTGELFF.

This clone has only a few counts. V is TRBV7-6 and J is TRBJ2-6; weak D call: TRBD2 (5 bases). Germline V lookup: CDR1 SGHVS, CDR2 FNYEAQ. Trimming took 5 bases from V and 4 from J, leaving 18 bases between them. The CDR3 is 17 amino acids. CDR3 loop: CASSLMGAAFGANVLTF. CDR3 nucleotides: TGTGCCAGCAGCCTGATGGGAGCGGCCTTCGGGGCCAACGTCCTGACTTTC.

The J gene is TRBJ2-7, the V gene TRBV30; D gene unclear. V was clipped by 2 bases and J by 6 bases, with 11 bases between them. The CDR3 is made up of 12 amino acids. Germline assignment: CDR1 GTSNPN and CDR2 SVGIG (reference sequence). CDR3 sequence: CAWSIVATEQYF. CDR3 bases: TGTGCCTGGAGTATAGTAGCAACCGAGCAGTACTTC.

On this clone: At the DNA level, this CDR3 is encoded by other sequences in the same sample as well. This chain uses TRBV25-1 with TRBJ2-5; D may be TRBD1 (5 bases). Germline values: CDR1 MGHDK, CDR2 SYGVNS. The CDR3 spans 13 residues. Trimming shortened V by 2 bases and J by 3 bases, and 7 bases separated the two germline ends. CDR3 sequence reads: CASSEPGKETQYF. In DNA, the CDR3 is TGTGCCAGCAGTGAACCAGGGAAAGAGACCCAGTACTTC.

V is TRBV4-1 and J is TRBJ1-1; D perhaps matches TRBD1 (5 bases). Germline-derived CDR1 and CDR2 are MGHRA and YSYEKL. The length of the CDR3 is 16 residues. V lost 4 bases and J 0 bases, leaving 15 bases between the germline ends. The CDR3 region has the DNA TGCGCCAGCAGCCCTTCGGACAATTACATGAACACTGAAGCTTTCTTT. Residues: CASSPSDNYMNTEAFF.

This chain uses TRBV2 with TRBJ2-5; 7 bases fit TRBD1. The CDR3 is made up of 13 amino acids. The V and J ends lost 8 bases and 3 bases, in that order; junction bases with no gene match: 6. Germline V gene lookup returns CDR1 SNHLY and CDR2 FYNNEI. CDR3 nucleotide sequence: TGTGCCAGCCTCGGGACAGACGAAGAGACCCAGTACTTC. Translation gives CASLGTDEETQYF.

The genes are TRBV7-3 and TRBJ2-7, with a weak D call TRBD2 (5 bases). The V gene's germline CDR1 is SGHTA and CDR2 FQGTGA. Trimming removed 0 bases at V and 2 bases at J, with 11 bases between. CDR3 size: 15 residues. The CDR3 DNA sequence: TGTGCCAGCAGCTTAACGCTGAGGGTCCCCTACGAGCAGTACTTC. The encoded protein is CASSLTLRVPYEQYF.

This clone appeared once. CDR3 amino acids: CASREGRAGSIDYGYTF. Here the CDR3 DNA reads TGTGCCAGCAGGGAGGGGCGGGCAGGGAGTATCGACTATGGCTACACCTTC. V is TRBV2 and J is TRBJ1-2, with D perhaps matching TRBD1 (5 bases). The CDR3 has 17 residues. Per the germline V gene, CDR1 is SNHLY and CDR2 is FYNNEI. V shed 6 bases and J shed 3 bases, with 23 bases lying between them.

This chain uses TRBV4-2 with TRBJ2-2, with no clear D. CDR1 LGHNA and CDR2 YNFKEQ come from the germline V gene. Trimming pared 4 bases from V and 1 base from J, leaving 10 bases between. CDR3 length: 15 residues. CDR3 sequence (DNA): TGTGCCAGCAGCCCTGTCGGCGGGAACACCGGGGAGCTGTTTTTT. Its translation: CASSPVGGNTGELFF.

The CDR3 region has the DNA TGTGCCAGCAGTCATCGCCAGGGACAGACATATGGCTACACCTTC. As protein: CASSHRQGQTYGYTF. This chain joins TRBV27 and TRBJ1-2; 7 bases map to TRBD1. The CDR3 spans 15 residues. Trimming took 5 bases from V and 5 from J; bases not matched to a gene: 11. Germline CDR1 is MNHEY and CDR2 is SMNVEV (reference sequence).

The genes are TRBV29-1 and TRBJ2-3; tentatively, D is TRBD2 (6 bases). The V end lost 4 bases, the J end lost 3 bases, and 8 bases lay between the germline ends. In germline, CDR1 is SQVTM, CDR2 ANQGSEA. The CDR3 consists of 12 residues. DNA of the CDR3: TGCAGCGTTGTTGGGGGGACAGATACGCAGTATTTT. Its protein product is CSVVGGTDTQYF.

This clone occurred a few times. The rearrangement joins TRBV7-6 to TRBJ2-7, with D perhaps TRBD1 (7 bases). V was shortened by 1 base and J by 3 bases, with 13 bases between the two germline ends. Germline values: CDR1 SGHVS, CDR2 FNYEAQ. There are 15 residues in the CDR3. DNA of the CDR3: TGTGCCAGCAGCTTAGACCGGGGGACAGTCTACGAGCAGTACTTC. Amino acid sequence: CASSLDRGTVYEQYF.

V and J are TRBV5-1 and TRBJ2-7, with 7 bases lining up with TRBD2. Looked up from germline, CDR1 is SGHRS and CDR2 is YFSETQ. J was trimmed by 4 bases and V by 1 base; bases with no gene match: 8. The CDR3 spans 15 residues. This CDR3 is CASSLWGGEVYEQYF. CDR3 DNA: TGCGCCAGCAGCTTGTGGGGAGGGGAGGTATACGAGCAGTACTTC.

J is TRBJ2-3 and V is TRBV28; 12 nucleotides align to TRBD2. The CDR3 runs to 17 residues. Germline lookup yields CDR1 MDHEN and CDR2 SYDVKM. V shed 6 bases, J shed 5 bases, and the junction held 12 bases outside the gene matches. This CDR3 is CASRTTSGGPLGDTQYF. The CDR3 nucleotides are TGTGCCAGCAGAACCACTAGCGGGGGGCCCCTCGGAGATACGCAGTATTTT.

V usage is TRBV27 and J usage is TRBJ2-2, with TRBD2 matching over 10 bases. The V gene's germline CDR1 is MNHEY and CDR2 SMNVEV (reference sequence). Germline trimming cut 4 bases from V and 1 base from J; bases unmatched to any gene: 3. The CDR3 is made up of 16 amino acids. CDR3 sequence: CASSSIAGGNTGELFF. The CDR3 DNA sequence: TGTGCCAGCAGTTCGATAGCGGGAGGGAACACCGGGGAGCTGTTTTTT.

V and J are TRBV7-2 and TRBJ2-5, with a possible D match to TRBD2 (5 bases). Trimming removed 5 bases from V and 4 bases from J, with 14 bases in between. CDR1 and CDR2 from the germline V gene are SGHTA and FQGNSA. The CDR3 has 14 amino acids. CDR3 coding DNA: TGTGCCAGCAGCCCAAGTCCGGGGAGAGAGACCCAGTACTTC. It is translated as CASSPSPGRETQYF.

V gene TRBV9 combines with J gene TRBJ1-6; D is possibly TRBD1 (6 bases). The CDR3 covers 16 residues. CDR1 is SGDLS, CDR2 YYNGEE, per germline. V was cut by 0 bases and J by 5 bases, with 12 bases left in between. The CDR3 sequence is CASSVAGQPNNSPLHF. In DNA, the CDR3 is TGTGCCAGCAGCGTAGCCGGACAGCCAAATAATTCACCCCTCCACTTT.

The chain carries TRBV6-1 and TRBJ1-5; D is perhaps TRBD1 (5 bases). Germline CDR1 is MNHNS and CDR2 is SASEGT. With 0 bases removed from V and 7 bases from J, the gap between germline ends came to 10 bases. The CDR3 runs 14 residues. In nucleotides, the CDR3 is TGTGCCAGCAGTGAAGCCGGGGGTTACCAGCCCCAGCATTTT. Translating gives CASSEAGGYQPQHF.

The genes are TRBV7-9 and TRBJ2-5; D is undetermined. Trimming cost V 6 bases and J 2 bases, with 7 bases left between them. The CDR3 runs 12 residues. Germline CDR1 reads SEHNR; CDR2 reads FQNEAQ (reference sequence). The DNA for the CDR3 is TGTGCCAGCAGGGAGATACAAGAGACCCAGTACTTC. Its translation is CASREIQETQYF.

The rearrangement uses TRBV21-1 and TRBJ2-2; the table's D call, TRBD2, has no DNA check behind it. TRBV21-1 is designated a pseudogene. The CDR3 is made up of 13 amino acids. In DNA, the CDR3 is TGTGCCAGCAGCAAAGTTAGCACCGGGGAGCTGTTTTTT. Translated, it gives CASSKVSTGELFF.

This chain connects TRBV4-1 to TRBJ2-7, with 9 bases aligning to TRBD2. This CDR3 is 19 amino acids long. Germline assignment: CDR1 MGHRA and CDR2 YSYEKL. V shed 1 base and J 2 bases; nucleotides not matched to a gene: 15. CDR3: CASSQGSPRLAGVAYEQYF. Here the CDR3 DNA reads TGCGCCAGCAGCCAAGGGTCCCCTCGGTTAGCGGGAGTTGCCTACGAGCAGTACTTC.

J is TRBJ2-1 and V is TRBV6-2 or TRBV6-3; maybe TRBD2 (5 bases). The CDR3 totals 12 residues. Trimming removed 5 bases at V and 14 bases at J, with 16 bases between. CDR1 and CDR2 (germline): MNHEY, SVGEGT. The chain's CDR3 is CASSSSADWKFF. CDR3 bases: TGTGCCAGCAGTAGCAGTGCGGACTGGAAGTTCTTC.

The chain carries TRBV5-4 and TRBJ2-5; 8 bases are a match to TRBD1. This CDR3 comprises 16 residues. Germline assignment: CDR1 SGHNT and CDR2 YYREEE (reference sequence). The V segment lost 1 base and the J segment 5 bases; nucleotides outside the gene matches: 10. The CDR3 loop is CASSLKTGEVGETQYF. The CDR3 DNA reads TGTGCCAGCAGCTTGAAGACAGGGGAGGTGGGGGAGACCCAGTACTTC. Full variable domain (remainder filled in from reference TRBV5-4 and TRBJ2-5): ETGVTQSPTHLIKTRGQQVTLRCSSQSGHNTVSWYQQALGQGPQFIFQYYREEENGRGNFPPRFSGLQFPNYSSELNVNALELDDSALYLCASSLKTGEVGETQYFGPGTRLLVL.